This T cell receptor beta chain was captured in a study of shared clonotypes between healthy human individuals. This clone was detected once. Other DNA sequences from this sample encode an identical CDR3 as well. Recent vaccinations or acute infections were absent in the healthy HIV-negative adult donors. Genomic DNA of each subset was evenly split across several immunoSEQ plates. Tens of thousands of T cell genomes, or 250 to 300 ng DNA, went into replicate PCRs of unsorted PBMC. The table came from immunoSEQ multiplex PCR; TCRdb's copy has only in-frame clones and leaves some out. The table shows over 400,000 clones, with 78% occurring only once. Germline-derived CDR1 and CDR2 are MNHNS and SASEGT. The CDR3 extends over 13 amino acids. Trimming pared 7 bases from V and 0 bases from J, leaving 7 bases between.

The chain recombines TRBV6-1 with TRBJ1-5; unclear D gene. This receptor was identified in a woman aged 35 to 49 in good health. Some clones in this sample may be carry-over from other donors' samples. Source material: PBMCs. The CDR3 reads CASILDSNQPQHF. Written as DNA, the CDR3 is TGTGCCAGCATTCTGGATAGCAATCAGCCCCAGCATTTT.